The source of this TCR beta chain is a study of T cells after yellow fever vaccination. Study as a whole: Low-cell-number fractions were prepared with SMART-Seq v4 Ultra Low Input.

TCRdb called the 5' RACE reads again in MiXCR, with one record for every CDR3 protein. The sample contains approximately 350,000 distinct CDR3 sequences, 11% of which appear only once. Study results and limitations: Contaminants from the bulk population, in the form of abundant clonotypes, could be found in FACS-sorted repertoires. Peak timing came faster in the weaker secondary response, day 5 versus 15.

Worth noting for this clonotype: Its antigen is unidentified.

Between the trimmed V and J ends, which lost 3 bases and 0 bases, there was a span of 11 bases. The CDR3 covers 15 residues. CDR1 is ENHRY, CDR2 SYGVKD, per germline. The clonotype originates from a man between 18 and 35 years old who received the YFV17D yellow fever vaccine. The input for sequencing was PBMCs, taken on the day of the first yellow fever vaccination. The rearrangement uses TRBV10-3 and TRBJ1-2; maybe TRBD1 (6 bases). CDR3 amino acids: CAISDRGISNYGYTF. The CDR3 DNA reads as TGTGCCATCAGTGACAGGGGAATTTCTAACTATGGCTACACCTTC.